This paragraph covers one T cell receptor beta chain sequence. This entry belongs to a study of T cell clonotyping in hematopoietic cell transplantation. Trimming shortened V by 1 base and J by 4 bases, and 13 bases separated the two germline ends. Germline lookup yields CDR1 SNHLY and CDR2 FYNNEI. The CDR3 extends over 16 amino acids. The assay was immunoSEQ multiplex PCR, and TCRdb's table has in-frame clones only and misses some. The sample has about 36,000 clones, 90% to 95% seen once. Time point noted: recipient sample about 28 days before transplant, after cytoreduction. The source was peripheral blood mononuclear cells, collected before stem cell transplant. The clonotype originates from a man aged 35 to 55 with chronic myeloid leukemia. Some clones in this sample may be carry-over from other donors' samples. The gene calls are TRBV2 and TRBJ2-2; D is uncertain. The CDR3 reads CASSEELPYFTGELFF. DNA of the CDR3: TGTGCCAGCAGTGAAGAATTGCCGTACTTCACCGGGGAGCTGTTTTTT.